This T cell receptor (beta chain) was captured by sequencing in a study of cytotoxic CD8 clonotypes in ibrutinib-treated CLL. Whole-study context: Over 10 relapsed/refractory, approximately 15 treatment-naive; roughly 17 IGHV unmutated. Response samples came after a median roughly 11 months of treatment, range 6 to 36.

Repertoires were generated with immunoSEQ multiplex PCR, while TCRdb's copy carries only in-frame clones and drops some. The sample lists around 70,000 clones, 70% to 90% occurring once. The authors obtained roughly 2 micrograms of genomic DNA from cryopreserved PBMCs for TCR beta libraries. Note on this clone: The target antigen is unknown.

Germline CDR1 reads SNHLY; CDR2 reads FYNNEI. The CDR3 loop spans 14 amino acids. The germline V and J ends were trimmed by 7 bases and 0 bases, with 9 bases remaining between them. General study points: Baseline clonality was higher than in age-matched healthy donors and moved in step with circulating CD8+ T-cell counts.

This sequence joins TRBV2 and TRBJ1-4; D not resolved. This receptor was taken from a human donor with chronic lymphocytic leukemia. This sample comprised PBMCs, obtained after 24 months of ibrutinib treatment. The CDR3 DNA is TGTGCCAGCAATCAAGGGCCAACTAATGAAAAACTGTTTTTT. It encodes CASNQGPTNEKLFF. Full variable domain (missing parts from reference TRBV2 and TRBJ1-4): EPEVTQTPSHQVTQMGQEVILRCVPISNHLYFYWYRQILGQKVEFLVSFYNNEISEKSEIFDDQFSVERPDGSNFTLKIRSTKLEDSAMYFCASNQGPTNEKLFFGSGTQLSVL.